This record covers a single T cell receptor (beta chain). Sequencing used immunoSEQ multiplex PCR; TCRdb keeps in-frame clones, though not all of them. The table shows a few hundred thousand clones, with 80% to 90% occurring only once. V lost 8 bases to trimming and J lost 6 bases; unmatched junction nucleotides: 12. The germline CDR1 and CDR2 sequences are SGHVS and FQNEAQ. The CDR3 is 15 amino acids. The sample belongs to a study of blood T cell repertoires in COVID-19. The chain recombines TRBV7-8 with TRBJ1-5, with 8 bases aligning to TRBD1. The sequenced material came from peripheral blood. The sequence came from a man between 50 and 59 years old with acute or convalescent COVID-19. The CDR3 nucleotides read TGTGCCAGCTCAGCGCAGGGGGCCTACAGTCAGCCCCAGCATTTT. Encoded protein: CASSAQGAYSQPQHF.